One and the same sample provided the 21 T cell receptor beta chains below, sequenced in a study of T cells expressing NK-cell markers (dated by TCRdb to the early 2020s). Libraries were constructed by 5' RACE. TCRdb records Illumina HiSeq 2000 as the sequencer. Following reprocessing of the reads by TCRdb, the data hold one row per CDR3 protein sequence and no DNA is available. The data table for this sample lists about 550,000 distinct CDR3 sequences. 3.5% to 4.5% of the sample comes from the top ten. The sample comprised blood T cells: a sorted CD56 or NKG2C T cell subset, CD4+ or CD8+ T cells, or bulk PBMC T cells (not recorded which). The source of these receptors is a young man in good health. Donor details come from another sample of the same person, matched by shared clones.

The chain employs TRBV12-3 or TRBV12-4 and TRBJ1-3. CDR3 length equals 15 residues. CDR3 protein: CASRGGVQVGNTIYF.

The chain carries TRBV20-1 and TRBJ2-1; TCRdb's assignment of TRBD2 cannot be checked, as there is no DNA. Germline values: CDR1 DFQATT, CDR2 SNEGSKA (reference sequence). This CDR3 has 15 amino acids. This chain's CDR3 is CSARDSGRAGDEQFF.

V and J are TRBV27 and TRBJ2-1; TCRdb selects TRBD2, and the lack of DNA leaves this call unchecked. The CDR3 is 18 amino acids. CDR1 and CDR2 from the germline V gene are MNHEY and SMNVEV (reference sequence). CDR3 in amino acids: CASIGGLAEGRGTNEQFF.

The chain uses TRBV6-5 and TRBJ1-5; TCRdb outputs TRBD1, but without DNA this stays unchecked. CDR3 length: 16 residues. Germline-derived CDR1 and CDR2 are MNHEY and SVGAGI. The CDR3 protein is CASSYADRVLNQPQHF.

The genes are TRBV25-1 and TRBJ1-1. The CDR3 is made up of 11 amino acids. The V gene's germline CDR1 is MGHDK and CDR2 SYGVNS. The CDR3 loop is CASIMNTEAFF.

This chain connects TRBV4-3 to TRBJ2-7; the D gene TCRdb calls, TRBD2, cannot be checked with no DNA. The CDR3 extends over 20 amino acids. Germline V gives CDR1 LGHNA, CDR2 YSLEER. The CDR3 loop reads CASSQGTGTSGRAQRYEQYF.

The gene calls are TRBV7-6 and TRBJ2-1; the TRBD2 assignment by TCRdb is unverifiable without DNA. The germline gives CDR1 SGHVS, CDR2 FNYEAQ. This CDR3 is 15 amino acids long. The CDR3 loop is CASSTRISSYNEQFF.

The chain uses TRBV18 and TRBJ2-3. The germline V gene has CDR1 KGHSH and CDR2 LQKENI. The CDR3 extends over 15 amino acids. CDR3 sequence: CASSPLGLITDTQYF.

The chain employs TRBV28 and TRBJ2-2. The germline V gene has CDR1 MDHEN and CDR2 SYDVKM. The CDR3 totals 12 residues. CDR3 sequence reads: CASSSFYRELFF.

V gene TRBV27 combines with J gene TRBJ2-7; TCRdb reports TRBD2, a call that lacks DNA to check it against. The germline CDR1 and CDR2 sequences are MNHEY and SMNVEV (reference sequence). The CDR3 has 13 amino acids. CDR3 sequence: CASSSRTIHEQYF.

CDR3 region: CASSLRAGANTGELFF. V usage is TRBV11-2 and J usage is TRBJ2-2; no DNA is available, so the TRBD2 call from TCRdb remains unchecked. Germline V CDR1 and CDR2: SGHAT, FQNNGV. The CDR3 is 16 amino acids.

The J gene is TRBJ1-6, the V gene TRBV12-3 or TRBV12-4; TCRdb proposes TRBD1, but this gene call is untestable without DNA. This CDR3 comprises 12 residues. The CDR3 here is CASSPRERPLHF.

The chain links TRBV7-9 to TRBJ2-3; TCRdb reports TRBD1, a call that lacks DNA to check it against. The CDR3 loop spans 15 amino acids. Germline-derived CDR1 and CDR2 are SEHNR and FQNEAQ (reference sequence). CDR3 residues: CASSSDRGRPDTQYF. The variable domain in full, with the rest retrieved from reference TRBV7-9 and TRBJ2-3, is DTGVSQNPRHKITKRGQNVTFRCDPISEHNRLYWYRQTLGQGPEFLTYFQNEAQLEKSRLLSDRFSAERPKGSFSTLEIQRTEQGDSAMYLCASSSDRGRPDTQYFGPGTRLTVL.

The chain uses TRBV29-1 and TRBJ2-1; TCRdb calls TRBD1, which cannot be checked without DNA. The germline V gene has CDR1 SQVTM and CDR2 ANQGSEA. The CDR3 totals 13 residues. CDR3 loop: CSVVTGSGVEQFF.

The chain joins TRBV12-3 or TRBV12-4 to TRBJ1-1; TCRdb outputs TRBD1, but without DNA this stays unchecked. The CDR3 runs 13 residues. CDR3 sequence: CASRTRGNTEAFF.

The chain links TRBV4-3 to TRBJ2-7; no DNA is available, so the TRBD1 call from TCRdb remains unchecked. The CDR3 sequence is 15 residues long. CDR1 is LGHNA and CDR2 is YSLEER in the germline V gene. The chain's CDR3 is CASSQDPGAFNEQYF.

V gene TRBV12-3 or TRBV12-4 combines with J gene TRBJ1-2; the TCRdb D gene call, TRBD1, has no DNA to confirm it. The CDR3 is 12 residues long. The CDR3 is CASSQGFQGYTF.

The chain recombines TRBV27 with TRBJ2-5; TCRdb gives TRBD1 as the D gene, but with no DNA this cannot be confirmed. CDR3 length equals 20 residues. Per germline, CDR1 MNHEY and CDR2 SMNVEV (reference sequence). The CDR3 sequence: CASGKNGRDRLIAVGATQYF.

V is TRBV21-1 and J is TRBJ2-2; the D call of TRBD2 rests on TCRdb alone, since no DNA is present to check it. TRBV21-1 represents a pseudogene. The CDR3 is 15 amino acids. CDR3 sequence: CASSREGQDTGELFF.

The chain is built from TRBV12-3 or TRBV12-4 and TRBJ2-3; TCRdb proposes TRBD2, but this gene call is untestable without DNA. The CDR3 spans 16 residues. CDR3 amino acids: CASSVGLAGGIDTQYF.

The V gene is TRBV6-1, the J gene TRBJ1-5. Germline V gene lookup returns CDR1 MNHNS and CDR2 SASEGT. The CDR3 sequence is 12 residues long. This CDR3 is CATRDSPSPQHF.